Here is one T cell receptor beta chain with its context. A junction boundary mismatches the germline segment, possibly from a read error. The protocol was immunoSEQ multiplex PCR, while the TCRdb copy is restricted to in-frame clones and leaves out a portion. This table holds about 140,000 clones, roughly four fifths found once. These data belong to a study of blood T cell repertoires in COVID-19. Study at large: COVID-19 samples, acute and convalescent, were from the United States, Italy and Spain.

This clonotype was obtained from a woman aged 80 or over with acute or convalescent COVID-19. Sequenced material: peripheral blood.

CDR3 region: CASSPTGQTTNYSYTF. The CDR3 nucleotides read TGTGCCAGCAGCCCTACGGGACAGACAACCAACTATAGCTACACCTTC. The rearrangement joins TRBV5-6 to TRBJ1-2; 7 nucleotides match TRBD1. CDR1 is SGHDT and CDR2 is YYEEEE in the germline V gene. The CDR3 is made up of 16 amino acids.